This is a list of T cell receptor beta chains from one sample in a study of blood T cell repertoires in COVID-19. Assay: immunoSEQ multiplex PCR; the TCRdb copy retains only in-frame clones and omits some. The table lists about 480,000 clones, 80% to 90% of them singletons. The source material was peripheral blood. These receptors were obtained from a man between 18 and 29 years old with COVID-19, enrolled during active disease. The CDR3 runs from the conserved cysteine through the conserved F or W. D genes are given only for firm matches.

CDR3 protein: CATSRLGVETQYF
V gene: TRBV15
J gene: TRBJ2-5
D gene: NA

CDR3 protein: CASMAAVPYGYTF
V gene: TRBV19
J gene: TRBJ1-2
D gene: NA

CDR3 protein: CASSSGQGAGANVLTF
V gene: TRBV11-3
J gene: TRBJ2-6
D gene: TRBD1

CDR3 protein: CASSIGTDFYEQYF
V gene: TRBV19
J gene: TRBJ2-7
D gene: TRBD1

CDR3 protein: CASSVVSGEETQYF
V gene: TRBV5-1
J gene: TRBJ2-5
D gene: NA

CDR3 protein: CASSQDLGQVLNEQFF
V gene: TRBV4-1
J gene: TRBJ2-1
D gene: TRBD1

CDR3 protein: CASSFAHGTFQETQYF
V gene: TRBV27
J gene: TRBJ2-5
D gene: NA

CDR3 protein: CASSRTSIQYEQYF
V gene: TRBV4-2
J gene: TRBJ2-7
D gene: TRBD2

CDR3 protein: CASSDGGGNTGELFF
V gene: TRBV2
J gene: TRBJ2-2
D gene: TRBD2

CDR3 protein: CASKKGVGSTDTQYF
V gene: TRBV6-5
J gene: TRBJ2-3
D gene: NA

CDR3 protein: CASSNRDQPQHF
V gene: TRBV18
J gene: TRBJ1-5
D gene: NA

CDR3 protein: CASSPGQTNEKLFF
V gene: TRBV2
J gene: TRBJ1-4
D gene: TRBD1

CDR3 protein: CASSDAGTGEETQYF
V gene: TRBV5-1
J gene: TRBJ2-5
D gene: TRBD1

CDR3 protein: CASSLPEGGLDYGYTF
V gene: TRBV7-2
J gene: TRBJ1-2
D gene: NA

CDR3 protein: CASRLEDEQFF
V gene: TRBV7-9
J gene: TRBJ2-1
D gene: NA

CDR3 protein: CASSLGTSGGYNEQFF
V gene: TRBV5-1
J gene: TRBJ2-1
D gene: TRBD2

CDR3 protein: CASSLGGSNNEQFF
V gene: TRBV7-3
J gene: TRBJ2-1
D gene: TRBD2